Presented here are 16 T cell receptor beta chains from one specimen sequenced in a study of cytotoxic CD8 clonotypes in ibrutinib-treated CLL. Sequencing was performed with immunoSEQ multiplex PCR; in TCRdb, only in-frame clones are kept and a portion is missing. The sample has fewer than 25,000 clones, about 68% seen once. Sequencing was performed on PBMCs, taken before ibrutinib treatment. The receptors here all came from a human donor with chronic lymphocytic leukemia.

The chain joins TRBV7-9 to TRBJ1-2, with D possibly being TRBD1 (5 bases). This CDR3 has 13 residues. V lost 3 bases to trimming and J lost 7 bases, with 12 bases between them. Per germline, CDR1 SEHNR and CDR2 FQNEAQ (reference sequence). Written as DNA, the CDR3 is TGTGCCAGCAGCTTGCAGGGATTACGTGGCTACACCTTC. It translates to CASSLQGLRGYTF.

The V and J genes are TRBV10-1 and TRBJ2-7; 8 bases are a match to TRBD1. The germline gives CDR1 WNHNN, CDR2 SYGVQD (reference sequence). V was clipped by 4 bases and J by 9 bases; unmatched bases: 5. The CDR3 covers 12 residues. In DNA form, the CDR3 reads TGCGCCAGCAGTGGGACAGGGATGGTGCAGTACTTC. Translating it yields CASSGTGMVQYF.

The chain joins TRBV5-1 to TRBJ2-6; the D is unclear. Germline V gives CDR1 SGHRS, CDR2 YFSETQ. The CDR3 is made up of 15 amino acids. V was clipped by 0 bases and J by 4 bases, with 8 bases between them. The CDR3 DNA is TGCGCCAGCAGCTTGGAAGGGTCAGGGGCCAACGTCCTGACTTTC. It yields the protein CASSLEGSGANVLTF.

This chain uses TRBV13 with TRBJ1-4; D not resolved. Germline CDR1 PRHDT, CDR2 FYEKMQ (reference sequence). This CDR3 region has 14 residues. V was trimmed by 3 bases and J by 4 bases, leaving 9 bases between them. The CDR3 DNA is TGTGCCAGCAGCTTGCGGCAGATTAATGAAAAACTGTTTTTT. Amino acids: CASSLRQINEKLFF.

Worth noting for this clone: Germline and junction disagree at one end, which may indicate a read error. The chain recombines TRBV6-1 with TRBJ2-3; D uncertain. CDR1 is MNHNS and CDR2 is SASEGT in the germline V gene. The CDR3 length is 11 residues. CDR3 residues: CASSDRFSPFF. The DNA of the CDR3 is TGTGCCAGCAGTGACAGGTTTTCCCCGTTTTTT.

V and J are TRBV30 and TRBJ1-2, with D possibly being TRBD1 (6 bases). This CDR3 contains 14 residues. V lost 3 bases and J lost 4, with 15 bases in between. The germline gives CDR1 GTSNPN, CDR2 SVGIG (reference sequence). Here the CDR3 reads CAWRLQGVPYGYTF. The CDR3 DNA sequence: TGTGCCTGGAGGTTACAGGGCGTCCCCTATGGCTACACCTTC.

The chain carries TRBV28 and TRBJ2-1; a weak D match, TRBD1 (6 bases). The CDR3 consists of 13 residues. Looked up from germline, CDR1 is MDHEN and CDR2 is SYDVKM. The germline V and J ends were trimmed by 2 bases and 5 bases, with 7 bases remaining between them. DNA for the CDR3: TGTGCCAGCAGTTTACAGGGGAACAATGAGCAGTTCTTC. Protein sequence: CASSLQGNNEQFF.

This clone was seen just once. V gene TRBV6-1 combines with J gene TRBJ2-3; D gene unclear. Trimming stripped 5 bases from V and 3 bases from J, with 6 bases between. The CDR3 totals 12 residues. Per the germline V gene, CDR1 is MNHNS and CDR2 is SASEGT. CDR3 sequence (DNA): TGTGCCAGCAGTTTAATGACAGATACGCAGTATTTT. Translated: CASSLMTDTQYF.

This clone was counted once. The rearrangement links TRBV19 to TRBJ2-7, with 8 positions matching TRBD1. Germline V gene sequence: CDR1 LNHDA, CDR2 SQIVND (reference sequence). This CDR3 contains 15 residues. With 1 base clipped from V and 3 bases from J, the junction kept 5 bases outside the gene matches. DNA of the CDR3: TGTGCCAGTAGTATAGCCGGACAGGGTGGCTACGAGCAGTACTTC. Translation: CASSIAGQGGYEQYF.

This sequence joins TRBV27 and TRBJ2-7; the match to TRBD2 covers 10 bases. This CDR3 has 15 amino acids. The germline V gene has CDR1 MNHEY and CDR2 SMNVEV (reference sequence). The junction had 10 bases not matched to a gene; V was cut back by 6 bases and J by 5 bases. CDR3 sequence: CASSRSGRPLHEQYF. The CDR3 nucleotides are TGTGCCAGCAGCCGTAGCGGGAGGCCGCTTCACGAGCAGTACTTC.

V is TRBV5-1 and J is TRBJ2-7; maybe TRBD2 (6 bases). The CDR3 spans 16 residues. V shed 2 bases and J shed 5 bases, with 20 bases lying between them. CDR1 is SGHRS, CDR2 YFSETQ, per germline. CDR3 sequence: CASSFSGASVFDEQYF. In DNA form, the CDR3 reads TGCGCCAGCAGCTTCTCTGGGGCTAGCGTTTTTGACGAGCAGTACTTC.

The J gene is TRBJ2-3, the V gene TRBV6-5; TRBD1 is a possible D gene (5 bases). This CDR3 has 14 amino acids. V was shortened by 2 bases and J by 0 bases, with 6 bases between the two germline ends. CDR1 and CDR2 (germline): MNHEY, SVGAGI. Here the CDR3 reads CASSYDRSTDTQYF. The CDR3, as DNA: TGTGCCAGCAGTTACGACAGAAGCACAGATACGCAGTATTTT.

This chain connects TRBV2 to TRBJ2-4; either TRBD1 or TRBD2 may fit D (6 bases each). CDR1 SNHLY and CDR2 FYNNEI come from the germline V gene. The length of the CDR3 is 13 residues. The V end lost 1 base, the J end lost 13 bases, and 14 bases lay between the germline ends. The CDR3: CASSEESGQGQYF. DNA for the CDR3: TGTGCCAGCAGTGAAGAAAGCGGGCAGGGGCAGTACTTC.

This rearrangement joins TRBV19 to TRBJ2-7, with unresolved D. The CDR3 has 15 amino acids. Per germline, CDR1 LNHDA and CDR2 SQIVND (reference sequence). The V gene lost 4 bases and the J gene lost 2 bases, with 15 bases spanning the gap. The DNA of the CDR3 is TGTGCCAGTAGTACCGCAATCGGTAGGACCTACGAGCAGTACTTC. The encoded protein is CASSTAIGRTYEQYF.

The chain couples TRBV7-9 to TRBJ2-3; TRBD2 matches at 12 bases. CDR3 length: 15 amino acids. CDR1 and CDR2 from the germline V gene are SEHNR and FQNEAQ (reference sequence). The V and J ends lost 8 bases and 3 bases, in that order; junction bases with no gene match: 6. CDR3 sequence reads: CASGSTSGRTDTQYF. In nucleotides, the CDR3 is TGTGCCAGCGGTTCTACTAGCGGGAGGACAGATACGCAGTATTTT.

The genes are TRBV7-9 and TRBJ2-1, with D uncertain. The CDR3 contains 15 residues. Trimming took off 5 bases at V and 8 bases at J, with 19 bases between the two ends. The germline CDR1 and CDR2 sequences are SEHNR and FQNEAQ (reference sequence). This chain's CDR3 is CASSPAEGSMDEQFF. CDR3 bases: TGTGCCAGCAGCCCCGCGGAAGGGTCTATGGATGAGCAGTTCTTC.